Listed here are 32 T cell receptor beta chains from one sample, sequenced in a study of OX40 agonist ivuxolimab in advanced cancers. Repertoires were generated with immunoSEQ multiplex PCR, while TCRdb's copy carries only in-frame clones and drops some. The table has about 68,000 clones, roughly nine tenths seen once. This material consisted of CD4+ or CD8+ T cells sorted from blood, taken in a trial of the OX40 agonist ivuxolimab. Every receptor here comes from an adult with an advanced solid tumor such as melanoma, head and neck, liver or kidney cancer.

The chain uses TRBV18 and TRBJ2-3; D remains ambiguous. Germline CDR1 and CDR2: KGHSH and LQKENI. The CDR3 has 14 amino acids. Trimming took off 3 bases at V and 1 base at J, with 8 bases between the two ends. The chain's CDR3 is CASSPDTRTDTQYF. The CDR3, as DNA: TGTGCCAGCTCACCTGATACGCGCACAGATACGCAGTATTTT.

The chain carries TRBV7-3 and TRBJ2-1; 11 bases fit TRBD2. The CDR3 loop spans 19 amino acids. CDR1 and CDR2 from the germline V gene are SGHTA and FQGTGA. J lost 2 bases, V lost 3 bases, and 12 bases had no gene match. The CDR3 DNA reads TGTGCCAGCAGCTTTCACACCCGCGGGACTAGCGGAGCCTACAATGAGCAGTTCTTC. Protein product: CASSFHTRGTSGAYNEQFF.

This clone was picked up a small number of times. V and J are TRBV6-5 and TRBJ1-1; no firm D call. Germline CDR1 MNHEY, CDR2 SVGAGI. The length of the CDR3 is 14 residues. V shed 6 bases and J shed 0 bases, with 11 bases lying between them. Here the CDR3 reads CASRGRGLNTEAFF. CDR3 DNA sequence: TGTGCCAGCAGGGGTCGGGGTTTGAACACTGAAGCTTTCTTT.

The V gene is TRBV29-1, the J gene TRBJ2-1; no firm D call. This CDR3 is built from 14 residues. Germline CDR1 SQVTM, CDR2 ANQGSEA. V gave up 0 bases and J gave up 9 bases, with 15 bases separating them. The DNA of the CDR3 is TGCAGCGTTGAAGATACTCTTTTTCCAAGTGAGCAGTTCTTC. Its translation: CSVEDTLFPSEQFF.

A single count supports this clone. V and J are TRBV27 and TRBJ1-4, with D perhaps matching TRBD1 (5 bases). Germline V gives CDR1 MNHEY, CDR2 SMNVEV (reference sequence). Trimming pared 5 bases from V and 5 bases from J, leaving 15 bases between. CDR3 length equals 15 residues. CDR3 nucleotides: TGTGCCAGCAGTCCAGGGACCGACCACAATGAAAAACTGTTTTTT. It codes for CASSPGTDHNEKLFF.

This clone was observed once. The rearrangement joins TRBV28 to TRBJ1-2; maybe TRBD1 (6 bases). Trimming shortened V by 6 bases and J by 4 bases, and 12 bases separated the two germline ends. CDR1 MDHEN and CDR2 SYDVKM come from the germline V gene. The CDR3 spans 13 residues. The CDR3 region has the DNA TGTGCCAGCAGCTCACAGGGTTTCTATGGCTACACCTTC. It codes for CASSSQGFYGYTF.

CDR3 nucleotide sequence: TGCGCCAGCAGTGAAAGCCCAGGGGTAAGGCCCCAAGAGACCCAGTACTTC. Translating it yields CASSESPGVRPQETQYF. V usage is TRBV10-1 and J usage is TRBJ2-5, with a weak D call TRBD1 (6 bases). The CDR3 runs to 17 residues. Looked up from germline, CDR1 is WNHNN and CDR2 is SYGVQD (reference sequence). Trimming shortened V by 3 bases and J by 1 base, and 18 bases separated the two germline ends.

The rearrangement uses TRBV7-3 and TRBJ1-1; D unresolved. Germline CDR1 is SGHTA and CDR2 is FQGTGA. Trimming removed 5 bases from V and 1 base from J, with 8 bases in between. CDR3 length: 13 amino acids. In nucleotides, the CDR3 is TGTGCCAGCAGCGGTACCAGGAACACTGAAGCTTTCTTT. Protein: CASSGTRNTEAFF. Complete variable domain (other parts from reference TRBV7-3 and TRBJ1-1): GAGVSQTPSNKVTEKGKYVELRCDPISGHTALYWYRQSLGQGPEFLIYFQGTGAADDSGLPNDRFFAVRPEGSVSTLKIQRTERGDSAVYLCASSGTRNTEAFFGQGTRLTVV.

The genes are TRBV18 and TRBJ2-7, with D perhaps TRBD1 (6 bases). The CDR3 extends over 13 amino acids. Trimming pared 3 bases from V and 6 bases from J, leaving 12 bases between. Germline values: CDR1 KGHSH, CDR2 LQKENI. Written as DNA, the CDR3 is TGTGCCAGCTCACCGTTGTCAGGGGCCGAGCAGTACTTC. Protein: CASSPLSGAEQYF.

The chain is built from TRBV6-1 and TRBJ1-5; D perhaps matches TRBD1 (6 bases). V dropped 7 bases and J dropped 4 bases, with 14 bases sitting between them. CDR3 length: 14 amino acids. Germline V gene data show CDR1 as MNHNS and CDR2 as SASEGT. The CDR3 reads CASISTTGNQPQHF. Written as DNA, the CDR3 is TGTGCCAGCATCAGCACCACAGGGAATCAGCCCCAGCATTTT.

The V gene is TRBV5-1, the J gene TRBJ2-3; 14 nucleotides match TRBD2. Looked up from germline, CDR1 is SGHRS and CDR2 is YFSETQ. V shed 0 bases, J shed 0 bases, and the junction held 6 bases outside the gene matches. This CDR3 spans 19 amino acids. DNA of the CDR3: TGCGCCAGCAGCTTGGTCGGACTAGCGGGAGGCACTAGCACAGATACGCAGTATTTT. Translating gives CASSLVGLAGGTSTDTQYF.

The CDR3 region is CASSLGQGRGWNTDTQYF. The CDR3 region has the DNA TGTGCCAGCAGCTTGGGGCAGGGAAGGGGATGGAACACAGATACGCAGTATTTT. The chain has TRBV11-1 and TRBJ2-3; a possible D gene is TRBD1 (5 bases). Germline CDR1 is SGHAT and CDR2 is FQDESV (reference sequence). V was pared by 3 bases and J by 2 bases, with 21 bases between. The length of the CDR3 is 18 residues.

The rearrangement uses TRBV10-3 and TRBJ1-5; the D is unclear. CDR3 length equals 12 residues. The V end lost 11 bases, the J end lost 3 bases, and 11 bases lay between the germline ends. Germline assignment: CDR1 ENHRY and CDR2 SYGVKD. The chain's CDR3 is CASRTDNQPQHF. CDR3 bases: TGTGCCTCGCGGACCGACAATCAGCCCCAGCATTTT.

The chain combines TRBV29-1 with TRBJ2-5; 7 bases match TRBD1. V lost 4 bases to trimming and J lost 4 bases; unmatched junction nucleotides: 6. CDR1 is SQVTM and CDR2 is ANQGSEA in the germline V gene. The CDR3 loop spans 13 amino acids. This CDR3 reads CSVVGGVRETQYF. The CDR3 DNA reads TGCAGCGTTGTAGGGGGCGTTAGAGAGACCCAGTACTTC.

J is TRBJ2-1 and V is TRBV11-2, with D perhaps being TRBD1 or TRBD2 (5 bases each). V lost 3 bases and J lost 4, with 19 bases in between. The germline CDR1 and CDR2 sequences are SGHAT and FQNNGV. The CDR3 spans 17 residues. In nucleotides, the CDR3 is TGTGCCAGCAGCTTGAGAGGTTTCGAGGGGCTGTACAATGAGCAGTTCTTC. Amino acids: CASSLRGFEGLYNEQFF.

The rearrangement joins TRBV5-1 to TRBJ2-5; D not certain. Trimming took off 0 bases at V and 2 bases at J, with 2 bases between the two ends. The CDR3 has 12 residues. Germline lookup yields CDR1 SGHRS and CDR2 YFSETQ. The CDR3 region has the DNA TGCGCCAGCAGCTTGGAACAAGAGACCCAGTACTTC. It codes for CASSLEQETQYF.

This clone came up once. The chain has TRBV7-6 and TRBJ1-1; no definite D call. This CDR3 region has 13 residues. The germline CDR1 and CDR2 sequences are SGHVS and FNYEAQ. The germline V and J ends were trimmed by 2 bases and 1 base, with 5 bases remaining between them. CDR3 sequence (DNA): TGTGCCAGCAGCTTACAACAGAACACTGAAGCTTTCTTT. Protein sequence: CASSLQQNTEAFF.

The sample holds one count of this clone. The CDR3 is CASSFRQNTEAFF. DNA for the CDR3: TGTGCCAGCAGCTTTCGCCAGAACACTGAAGCTTTCTTT. The V and J genes are TRBV7-3 and TRBJ1-1; no reliable D call. Trimming removed 3 bases from V and 1 base from J, with 6 bases in between. The CDR3 loop spans 13 amino acids. Germline-derived CDR1 and CDR2 are SGHTA and FQGTGA.

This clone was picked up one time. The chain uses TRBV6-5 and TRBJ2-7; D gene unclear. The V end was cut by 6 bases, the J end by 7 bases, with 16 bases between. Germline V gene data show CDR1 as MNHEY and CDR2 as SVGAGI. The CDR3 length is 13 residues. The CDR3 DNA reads TGTGCCAGCAGCCGAACGGTATATTTGGAGCAGTACTTC. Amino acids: CASSRTVYLEQYF.

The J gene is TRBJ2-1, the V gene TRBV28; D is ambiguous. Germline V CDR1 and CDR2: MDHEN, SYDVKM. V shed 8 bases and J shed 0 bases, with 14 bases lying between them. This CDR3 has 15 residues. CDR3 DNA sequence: TGTGCCAGCCCCCCCGGAGCGTCCTCCTACAATGAGCAGTTCTTC. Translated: CASPPGASSYNEQFF. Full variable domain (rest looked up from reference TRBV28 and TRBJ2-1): DVKVTQSSRYLVKRTGEKVFLECVQDMDHENMFWYRQDPGLGLRLIYFSYDVKMKEKGDIPEGYSVSREKKERFSLILESASTNQTSMYLCASPPGASSYNEQFFGPGTRLTVL.

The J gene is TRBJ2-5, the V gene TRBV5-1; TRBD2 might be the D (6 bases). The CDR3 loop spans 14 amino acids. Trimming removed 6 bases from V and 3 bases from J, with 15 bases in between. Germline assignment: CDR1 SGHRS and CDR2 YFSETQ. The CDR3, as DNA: TGCGCCAGCAATCCCGGGACTCTCAAAGAGACCCAGTACTTC. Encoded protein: CASNPGTLKETQYF. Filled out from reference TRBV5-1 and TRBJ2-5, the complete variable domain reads KAGVTQTPRYLIKTRGQQVTLSCSPISGHRSVSWYQQTPGQGLQFLFEYFSETQRNKGNFPGRFSGRQFSNSRSEMNVSTLELGDSALYLCASNPGTLKETQYFGPGTRLLVL.

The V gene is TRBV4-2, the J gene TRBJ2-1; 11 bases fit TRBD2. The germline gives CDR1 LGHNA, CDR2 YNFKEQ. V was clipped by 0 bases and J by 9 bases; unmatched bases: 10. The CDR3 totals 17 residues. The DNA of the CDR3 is TGTGCCAGCAGCCAAGATCTTCTGACTAGCGGGGAGGGTGAGCAGTTCTTC. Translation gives CASSQDLLTSGEGEQFF.

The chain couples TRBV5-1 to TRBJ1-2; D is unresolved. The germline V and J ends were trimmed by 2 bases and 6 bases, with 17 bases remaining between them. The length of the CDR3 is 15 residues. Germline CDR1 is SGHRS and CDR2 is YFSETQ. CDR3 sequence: CASSFRTPREDGYTF. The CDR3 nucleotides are TGCGCCAGCAGCTTCCGGACTCCCCGGGAGGATGGCTACACCTTC.

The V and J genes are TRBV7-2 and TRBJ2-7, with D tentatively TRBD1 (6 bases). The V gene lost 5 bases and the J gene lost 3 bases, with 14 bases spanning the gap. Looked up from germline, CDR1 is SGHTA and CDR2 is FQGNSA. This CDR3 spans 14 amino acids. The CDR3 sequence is CASSKLGTSYEQYF. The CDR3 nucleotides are TGTGCCAGCAGCAAGCTCGGGACAAGCTACGAGCAGTACTTC.

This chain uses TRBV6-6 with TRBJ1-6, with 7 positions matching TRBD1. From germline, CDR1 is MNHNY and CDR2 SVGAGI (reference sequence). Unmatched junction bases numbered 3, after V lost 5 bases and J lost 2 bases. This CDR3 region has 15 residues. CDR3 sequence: CASSVGTAYNSPLHF. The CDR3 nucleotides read TGTGCCAGCAGTGTGGGGACAGCCTATAATTCACCCCTCCACTTT.

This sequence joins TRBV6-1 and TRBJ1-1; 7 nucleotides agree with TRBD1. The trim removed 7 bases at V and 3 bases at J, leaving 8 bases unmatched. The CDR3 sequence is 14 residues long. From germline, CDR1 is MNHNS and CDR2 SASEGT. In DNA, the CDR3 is TGTGCCAGCATCGACAGGGAGTACGACACTGAAGCTTTCTTT. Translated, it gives CASIDREYDTEAFF.

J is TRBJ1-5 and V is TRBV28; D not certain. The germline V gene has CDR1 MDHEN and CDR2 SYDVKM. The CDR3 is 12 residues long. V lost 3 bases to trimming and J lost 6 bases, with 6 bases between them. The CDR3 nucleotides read TGTGCCAGCAGTTTGCGACCTCAGCCCCAGCATTTT. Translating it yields CASSLRPQPQHF.

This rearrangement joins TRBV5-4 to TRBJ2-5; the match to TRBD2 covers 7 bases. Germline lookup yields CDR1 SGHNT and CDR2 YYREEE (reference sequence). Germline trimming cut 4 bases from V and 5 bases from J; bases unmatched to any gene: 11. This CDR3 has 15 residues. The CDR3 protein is CASSPVLREGETQYF. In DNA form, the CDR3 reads TGTGCCAGCAGCCCGGTATTGAGGGAGGGTGAGACCCAGTACTTC.

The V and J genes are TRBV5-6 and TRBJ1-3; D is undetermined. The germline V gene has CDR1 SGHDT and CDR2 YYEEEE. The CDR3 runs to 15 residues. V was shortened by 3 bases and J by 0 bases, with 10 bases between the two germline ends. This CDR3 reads CASSSDPTSGNTIYF. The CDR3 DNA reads TGTGCCAGCAGCTCCGATCCTACCTCTGGAAACACCATATATTTT.

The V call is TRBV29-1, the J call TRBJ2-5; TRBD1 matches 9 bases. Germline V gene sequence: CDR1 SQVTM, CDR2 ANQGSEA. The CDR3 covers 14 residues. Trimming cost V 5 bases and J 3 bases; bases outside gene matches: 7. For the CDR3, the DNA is TGCAGCGTTAGACAGGGGGTTTCAGAAGAGACCCAGTACTTC. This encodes CSVRQGVSEETQYF.

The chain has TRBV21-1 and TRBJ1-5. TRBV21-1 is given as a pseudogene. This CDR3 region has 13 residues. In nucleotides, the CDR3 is TGTGCCAGCAGCAAAGAGAAGTACCAGCCCCAGCATTTT. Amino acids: CASSKEKYQPQHF.

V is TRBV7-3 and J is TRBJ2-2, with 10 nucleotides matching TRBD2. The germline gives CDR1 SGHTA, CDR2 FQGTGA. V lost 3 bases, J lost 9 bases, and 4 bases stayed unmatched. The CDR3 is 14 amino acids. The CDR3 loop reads CASSFTSGVRELFF. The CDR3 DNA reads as TGTGCCAGCAGCTTCACTAGCGGGGTCCGGGAGCTGTTTTTT.